A selection of T cell receptor beta chains follows, all from one sample in a study of blood T cell repertoires in COVID-19. Using immunoSEQ multiplex PCR, the repertoire was profiled, and TCRdb retains in-frame clones only, with some absent. The repertoire has some 180,000 clones, roughly 82% of them found once; the top ten carry roughly 7.1%. The sample consisted of peripheral blood. The receptors come from a woman aged 60 to 75 with COVID-19, enrolled during active disease. The CDR3 runs from the conserved cysteine through the conserved F or W. A D gene is named only where the DNA matches it firmly. Expanded clones get a size class; other rows say once, few or many, or leave the size out.

d_call	clone_size	v_call	j_call	cdr3_nt	cdr3_aa
.	once	TRBV11-2	TRBJ1-3	TGTGCCAGCAGCTTAGTAGGGTTAGCGGGAAACACCATATATTTT	CASSLVGLAGNTIYF
TRBD1	few	TRBV11-2	TRBJ2-1	TGTGCCAGCAGCTACCTCGGACAGGGGCCCCGCAATGAGCAGTTCTTC	CASSYLGQGPRNEQFF
TRBD1	.	TRBV19	TRBJ1-1	TGTGCCAGTAGCTCGGACAGGATGAACACTGAAGCTTTCTTT	CASSSDRMNTEAFF
.	few	TRBV6-5	TRBJ1-4	TGTGCCAGCAGCCAAAACGGGGGAACTAATGAAAAACTGTTTTTT	CASSQNGGTNEKLFF
.	.	TRBV28	TRBJ2-7	TGTGCCAGCAGTTTTAGGAGGGCCTACGAGCAGTACTTC	CASSFRRAYEQYF
TRBD2	.	TRBV5-4	TRBJ2-1	TGTGCCAGCAGACCCCAAACTAGCGGAAACAATGAGCAGTTCTTC	CASRPQTSGNNEQFF
.	.	TRBV5-1	TRBJ1-1	TGCGCCAGCAGCTTGAGTGGCTCAACAGGGTTCTGGGCAGCTTTCTTT	CASSLSGSTGFWAAFF
.	.	TRBV25-1	TRBJ2-7	TGTGCCAGCAGATACAGGTACGAGCAGTACTTC	CASRYRYEQYF
TRBD1	.	TRBV28	TRBJ1-2	TGTGCCAGCGGAGGGACAGGGTTGTTGGGATACACCTTC	CASGGTGLLGYTF
.	.	TRBV19	TRBJ2-7	TGTGCCAGTAGTATAGGAGCGGGCTCCTACGAGCAGTACTTC	CASSIGAGSYEQYF
.	.	TRBV6-5	TRBJ1-1	TGTGCCAGCAGTAAACTCGCAGGAGGGAACACTGAAGCTTTCTTT	CASSKLAGGNTEAFF
TRBD2	.	TRBV2	TRBJ2-4	TGTGCCAGCAGCGTTGAGCTAGCGGGAGGGCCACGGGACATTCAGTACTTC	CASSVELAGGPRDIQYF
TRBD1	.	TRBV5-1	TRBJ1-6	TGCGCCAGCAGCCTGCTCTCGACAGGGGACAATTCACCCCTCCACTTT	CASSLLSTGDNSPLHF
.	few	TRBV28	TRBJ2-1	TGTGCCAGCACATCTCGTCGTTTCGGGAGTTCCTTCTTC	CASTSRRFGSSFF
TRBD1	.	TRBV18	TRBJ1-2	TGTGCCAGCTCAGCCGACAGGGACTATGGCTACACCTTC	CASSADRDYGYTF
TRBD1	once	TRBV11-2	TRBJ1-2	TGTGCCAGCAGCTTCGGCGGGACAGATGGCTACACCTTC	CASSFGGTDGYTF
.	.	TRBV20-1	TRBJ2-5	TGCAGTGCTAGTTCCCACGGTGTGGCGGGCCAAGAGACCCAGTACTTC	CSASSHGVAGQETQYF
.	.	TRBV14	TRBJ1-1	TGTGCCAGCAGCCAAGACTTGAACACTGAAGCTTTCTTT	CASSQDLNTEAFF